The present entry profiles one T cell receptor beta chain with its context. Distinct nucleotide sequences in the sample also encode this CDR3. The method was immunoSEQ multiplex PCR; TCRdb's version includes in-frame clones alone and lacks a portion of them. The repertoire consists of fewer than 95,000 clones, with about 89% occurring once and the leading ten covering 0.43%. The data were taken from a study of OX40 agonist ivuxolimab in advanced cancers. The V gene end was trimmed by 5 bases and the J gene end by 0 bases; junction bases not matched to a gene: 6. Germline V gene data show CDR1 as SNHLY and CDR2 as FYNNEI. The CDR3 contains 15 residues.

Sequencing used CD4+ or CD8+ T cells sorted from blood, obtained in a trial of the OX40 agonist ivuxolimab. The TCR originated in an adult with an advanced solid tumor such as melanoma, head and neck, liver or kidney cancer. The V and J genes are TRBV2 and TRBJ1-2, with TRBD1 matching over 7 bases. The CDR3 DNA reads TGTGCCAGCAGTCCCCGGACAGGATCTAACTATGGCTACACCTTC. This codes for CASSPRTGSNYGYTF. Full variable domain (missing parts from reference TRBV2 and TRBJ1-2): EPEVTQTPSHQVTQMGQEVILRCVPISNHLYFYWYRQILGQKVEFLVSFYNNEISEKSEIFDDQFSVERPDGSNFTLKIRSTKLEDSAMYFCASSPRTGSNYGYTFGSGTRLTVV.